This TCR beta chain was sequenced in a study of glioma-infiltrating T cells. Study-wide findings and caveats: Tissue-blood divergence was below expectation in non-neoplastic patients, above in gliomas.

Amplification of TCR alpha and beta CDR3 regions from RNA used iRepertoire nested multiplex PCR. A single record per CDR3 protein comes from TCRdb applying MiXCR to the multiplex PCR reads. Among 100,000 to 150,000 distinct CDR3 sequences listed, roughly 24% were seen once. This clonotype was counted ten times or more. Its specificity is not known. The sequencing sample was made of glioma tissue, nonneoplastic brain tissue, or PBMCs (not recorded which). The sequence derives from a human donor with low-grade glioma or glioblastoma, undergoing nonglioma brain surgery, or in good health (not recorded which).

Here the CDR3 DNA reads TGTGCCAGCAGTTACGCACAGGGGCGGGGAACCGGGGAGCTGTTTTTT. Protein: CASSYAQGRGTGELFF. The rearrangement uses TRBV6-6 and TRBJ2-2; a weak D match, TRBD1 (7 bases). V was clipped by 2 bases and J by 5 bases, with 15 bases between them. This CDR3 contains 16 residues. Germline CDR1 MNHNY, CDR2 SVGAGI (reference sequence).